Sequencing of this T cell receptor (beta chain) was carried out in a study of OX40 agonist ivuxolimab in advanced cancers. Study as a whole: At 0.01 to 10 mg/kg, ivuxolimab was administered intravenously to patients every 2 weeks.

V shed 11 bases and J shed 0 bases, with 11 bases lying between them. Looked up from germline, CDR1 is MNHNS and CDR2 is SASEGT. The CDR3 contains 13 residues. Study-level results: Average numbers of expanded clones were greater in CD8+ T cells than in CD4+.

This clone was picked up one time. What it binds is not known. Generated by immunoSEQ multiplex PCR, the TCRdb table keeps only in-frame clones and is missing some. The sample holds around 77,000 clones, 85% to 95% seen once. The source of this sequence is an adult with an advanced solid tumor such as melanoma, head and neck, liver or kidney cancer. The sample here was CD4+ or CD8+ T cells sorted from blood, taken in a trial of the OX40 agonist ivuxolimab. The V call is TRBV6-1, the J call TRBJ2-4; no reliable D call. CDR3 region: CALYSEAKNIQYF. CDR3 coding DNA: TGTGCCTTGTACAGCGAAGCCAAAAACATTCAGTACTTC.